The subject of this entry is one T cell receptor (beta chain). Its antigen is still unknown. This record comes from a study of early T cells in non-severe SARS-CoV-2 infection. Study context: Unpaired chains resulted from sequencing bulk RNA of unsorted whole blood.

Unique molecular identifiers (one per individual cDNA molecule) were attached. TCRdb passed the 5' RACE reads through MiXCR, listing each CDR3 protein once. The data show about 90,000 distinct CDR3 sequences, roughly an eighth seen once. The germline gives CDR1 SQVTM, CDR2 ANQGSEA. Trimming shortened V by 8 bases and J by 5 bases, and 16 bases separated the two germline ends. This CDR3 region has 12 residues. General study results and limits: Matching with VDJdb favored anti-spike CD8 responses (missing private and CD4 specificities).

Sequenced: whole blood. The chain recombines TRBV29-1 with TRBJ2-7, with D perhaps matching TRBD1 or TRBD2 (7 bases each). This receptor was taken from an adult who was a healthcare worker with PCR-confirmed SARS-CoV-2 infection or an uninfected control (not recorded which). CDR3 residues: CSFRDSGDEQYF. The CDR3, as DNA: TGCAGCTTCCGGGACAGCGGGGACGAGCAGTACTTC.